These T cell receptor beta chains were read from a single sample in a study of blood T cell repertoires in COVID-19. Sequencing used immunoSEQ multiplex PCR; TCRdb keeps in-frame clones, though not all of them. The sample yields roughly 120,000 clones, about 79% seen once. The sample consisted of peripheral blood. All receptors come from a man in his 70s with acute or convalescent COVID-19. The CDR3 runs from the conserved cysteine through the conserved F or W.

TRBV7-2	TRBJ1-1	CASSSDSNTEAFF
TRBV30	TRBJ1-6	CAFDRRNSPLHF
TRBV5-4	TRBJ1-3	CASSPMPGAKLLAGNTIYF
TRBV12-3/TRBV12-4	TRBJ1-2	CASTWGGNYGYTF
TRBV2	TRBJ2-7	CASSEGQGHEQYF
TRBV5-6	TRBJ1-1	CASSLGASTEAFF
TRBV30	TRBJ2-3	CAWSWGSGRTPNTDTQYF
TRBV18	TRBJ2-7	CASSPLLAGSVEQYF
TRBV18	TRBJ1-1	CASSPLQGGNTEAFF
TRBV5-1	TRBJ2-1	CASSFSGGAGLRQFF
TRBV25-1	TRBJ1-2	CASSETGRTNYGYTF
TRBV7-3	TRBJ1-1	CASSWTGPNTEAFF
TRBV7-2	TRBJ2-6	CASSPRLGSGSSGANVLTF
TRBV5-1	TRBJ1-1	CASSGRTGGLTEAFF
TRBV7-8	TRBJ2-5	CASSFLSSGGETQYF
TRBV30	TRBJ1-6	CAWGKGALNSPLHF
TRBV5-1	TRBJ2-2	CASSQADRGYTGELFF
TRBV6-5	TRBJ1-1	CASSYDRQGVTEAFF
TRBV29-1	TRBJ2-7	CSVEEGQYEQYF
TRBV29-1	TRBJ1-1	CSVGRGMNTEAFF
TRBV12-3/TRBV12-4	TRBJ1-2	CASSPEGAYGYTF
TRBV7-9	TRBJ1-2	CASSLGEDDYTF
TRBV18	TRBJ1-1	CASSTQTGNTEAFF
TRBV6-5	TRBJ1-4	CASRKREEKLFF
TRBV5-4	TRBJ2-7	CATRDRRSYEQYF
TRBV5-1	TRBJ1-1	CASSSTGSITEAFF
TRBV5-4	TRBJ2-7	CASSLGSGQGYEQYF
TRBV4-3	TRBJ1-2	CASSQDRYPGIYGYTF
TRBV7-9	TRBJ2-7	CASSLKERSYEQYF
TRBV6-2/TRBV6-3	TRBJ1-2	CASSYSTGVSGYTF
TRBV10-3	TRBJ2-2	CAISAGAGELFF
TRBV5-4	TRBJ2-5	CASSLGTAQETQYF
TRBV6-6	TRBJ2-2	CASSPPLYPLSRTTGELFF
TRBV5-5	TRBJ2-1	CASRSGTGGANEQFF
TRBV4-3	TRBJ1-1	CASSQQGEGTEAFF
TRBV6-1	TRBJ1-2	CASSEGQGPGYTF
TRBV4-3	TRBJ1-2	CASSQETGDYYGYTF
TRBV6-4	TRBJ2-2	CASSPLPGSGELFF
TRBV18	TRBJ2-1	CASHSGGANNEQFF
TRBV2	TRBJ2-3	CASRQGWSTDTQYF
TRBV6-1	TRBJ1-2	CASSEVLKANYGYTF
TRBV7-2	TRBJ2-1	CASSLYDRGHEQFF
TRBV3-1/TRBV3-2	TRBJ1-1	CASSQVGFGEAFF
TRBV10-3	TRBJ2-3	CAISERDFTDTQYF
TRBV7-9	TRBJ1-4	CASSIPNRVTLEKLFF
TRBV29-1	TRBJ2-2	CGGQGNTGEPFF
TRBV21-1	TRBJ2-2	CASIVMRPLNTGELFF